The entry that follows covers one T cell receptor (beta chain) sequence. Its antigen is unknown. This record belongs to a study of cytomegalovirus exposure and HLA in healthy donors. The study's findings and limits: Presence/absence analyses rested on an assumption that sequencing depth was roughly uniform across donors.

From germline, CDR1 is LNHDA and CDR2 SQIVND (reference sequence). The CDR3 has 18 residues. V lost 7 bases, J lost 0 bases, and 24 bases lay in between. PCR amplification relied on 60 Vbeta primers (plus 13 Jbeta primers). Original data processing: Later, an analysis found about 80 million unique TCR beta chains, and about 10 million of these were shared. Measured with immunoSEQ multiplex PCR; TCRdb has only the in-frame clones, and not every one. The D gene and trimming were derived from the DNA, and the V and J assignments and clone size from that table. The table shows roughly 150,000 clones, with 75% to 90% occurring only once.

Sequencing was done on a sample of PBMCs. This TCR derives from a male donor in good health and CMV-seronegative. J is TRBJ1-2 and V is TRBV19; D call uncertain. CDR3 coding DNA: TGTGCCAGTATACAACCGCGGACGGGGAGAACTGCTAACTATGGCTACACCTTC. It codes for CASIQPRTGRTANYGYTF.